This TCR beta chain originates from a study of shared clonotypes between healthy human individuals. Each unsorted sample relied on roughly 90 million PBMCs as its source of genomic DNA. Trimming cost V 5 bases and J 3 bases, with 13 bases left between them. Germline V gene data show CDR1 as MDHEN and CDR2 as SYDVKM. The CDR3 spans 14 residues. At a deep level, the assay was run. The assay was immunoSEQ multiplex PCR, and TCRdb's table has in-frame clones only and misses some. The repertoire holds about 500,000 clones, with around 77% as singletons. Sequencing was performed on PBMCs. The chain couples TRBV28 to TRBJ1-2; D uncertain. This receptor was obtained from a middle-aged woman in good health. Some clones in this sample may be carry-over from other donors' samples. The CDR3 protein is CASSPRRLYYGYTF. The CDR3 region has the DNA TGTGCCAGCAGTCCGCGCAGACTCTACTATGGCTACACCTTC.